This TCR beta chain was retrieved from a study of shared clonotypes between healthy human individuals. Profiling relied on immunoSEQ multiplex PCR, and the TCRdb table lists in-frame clones only, not all of them. The sample gives roughly 760,000 clones, roughly 70% of which show up once; approximately 1.7% is in the top ten. The CDR3 consists of 15 residues. Germline V gene sequence: CDR1 MNHNY, CDR2 SVGAGI (reference sequence). The V and J ends lost 1 base and 8 bases respectively, with 12 bases between them. This sequence originates from a woman aged 25 to 45 in good health. The chain joins TRBV6-6 to TRBJ1-6; D call uncertain. The specimen sequenced was memory CD4+ T cells sorted from blood. As to subset: CD45RA-negative fraction. CDR3 DNA sequence: TGTGCCAGCAGTTACTATCAGGCGGCAGATTCACCCCTCCACTTT. Its protein is CASSYYQAADSPLHF.